The clone carrying this T cell receptor beta chain was detected only a few times. No antigen is known for it. The source of the sample is a study of post-analysis software for immune sequencing data. Study-level information: Included courses were relapsing-remitting and secondary progressive multiple sclerosis; progressive-relapsing multiple sclerosis was also included.

Overall study results and limits: Diversity measured as normalized Chao1 was significantly lower in multiple sclerosis patients than in controls. TRBV segments more frequent in patients than in controls numbered about five and included TRBV5-6, TRBV5-1 and TRBV20-1. Under F measure analysis, samples from one preparation batch co-clustered strongly.

Researchers reported that TCR beta cDNA libraries carried unique molecular identifiers. T cells, 1 to 10 million of them, yielded some 540,000 cDNA molecules. TCRdb analysed the PCR reads with MiXCR anew, one entry per CDR3 protein. The sample yields roughly 540,000 distinct CDR3 sequences, about a third seen once. This CDR3 has 14 amino acids. Germline CDR1 is LGHNA and CDR2 is YNFKEQ. V lost 4 bases to trimming and J lost 8 bases, with 15 bases between them. The specimen sequenced was blood. The gene calls are TRBV4-2 and TRBJ2-1; D gene unclear. The TCR comes from a girl aged 2-17 years with multiple sclerosis. The chain's CDR3 is CASSPSPTWHEQFF. DNA for the CDR3: TGTGCCAGCAGCCCCTCCCCGACATGGCATGAGCAGTTCTTC.